This TCR beta chain was captured in a study of T cell responses to AZD1222 COVID-19 vaccine. Study findings and constraints: Clonal diversity may have been underestimated, and the donors were mostly white British, with more females than males.

Notes on this clone: The antigen remains unidentified.

The protocol was immunoSEQ multiplex PCR, while the TCRdb copy is restricted to in-frame clones and leaves out a portion. The table shows some 39,000 clones, with about 90% occurring only once. Pooled samples include second doses given at about 4 or 12 weeks. Trimming at V came to 1 base and at J to 6 bases, leaving 8 bases not matched to a gene. Germline V lookup: CDR1 SGHRS, CDR2 YFSETQ. The CDR3 is 15 amino acids. The TCR originated in an adult who received the AZD1222 COVID-19 vaccine. The specimen was peripheral blood, collected 28 days after the second AZD1222 dose. This sequence joins TRBV5-1 and TRBJ1-2, with 8 bases aligning to TRBD1. The CDR3 protein is CASSLNKDRVDGYTF. CDR3 DNA sequence: TGCGCCAGCAGCTTGAATAAGGACAGGGTAGATGGCTACACCTTC.